This is a list of T cell receptor beta chains from one sample in a study of cytomegalovirus exposure and HLA in healthy donors. Only in-frame clones appear in the TCRdb table, and some are missing; sequencing was by immunoSEQ multiplex PCR. The repertoire holds 130,000 to 150,000 clones, around four fifths seen once, with about 2.5% in the top ten. The sample comprised PBMCs. These receptors were obtained from a boy aged 2 to 10 in good health and CMV-seronegative. CDR3s include the opening cysteine and the closing phenylalanine or tryptophan. A D gene is named only where the DNA matches it firmly. Only part of the rows carry a size: once, few, many, or a class if the clone is expanded.

few	TRBV4-2	TRBD1	TRBJ1-4	TGTGCCAGCAGCCAAGGGTCGGGACAGGGGAATGAAAAACTGTTTTTT	CASSQGSGQGNEKLFF
.	TRBV4-2	TRBD1	TRBJ1-2	TGTGCCAGCAGCCAAGATGTGAGACAGGGTTATGGCTACACCTTC	CASSQDVRQGYGYTF
.	TRBV7-8	.	TRBJ1-1	TGTGCCAGCAGCCCGACACGAGCAGGGGCAACAAACACTGAAGCTTTCTTT	CASSPTRAGATNTEAFF
.	TRBV5-6	.	TRBJ2-3	TGTGCCAGCAGCTTGACAGGACGAGATACGCAGTATTTT	CASSLTGRDTQYF
.	TRBV19	.	TRBJ1-5	TGTGCCAGTAGCCTCCGGGACTCCCCCCTTAGCAATCAGCCCCAGCATTTT	CASSLRDSPLSNQPQHF
.	TRBV2	.	TRBJ2-1	TGTGCCAGTTCACTACAGGTTAGCTACCACAATGAGCAGTTCTTC	CASSLQVSYHNEQFF
.	TRBV2	.	TRBJ1-3	TGTGCCAGCTCAGCGGGTTTTACTGGAAACACCATATATTTT	CASSAGFTGNTIYF
.	TRBV6-1	.	TRBJ2-2	TGTGCCAGCAAAGAGTCTAGCCTCCGGGAGCTGTTTTTT	CASKESSLRELFF
.	TRBV27	.	TRBJ1-1	TGTGCCAGCAGTCCAAGAGGTTCTCACGCCGGTGCTTTCTTT	CASSPRGSHAGAFF
.	TRBV7-3	TRBD2	TRBJ2-7	TGTGCCAGCAGCTTATCAGCGGGAGGGTACTACGAGCAGTACTTC	CASSLSAGGYYEQYF
.	TRBV6-5	TRBD2	TRBJ2-2	TGTGCCAGCAGTTACTCGGGACTAGCGGGAGCCGGGGAGCTGTTTTTT	CASSYSGLAGAGELFF
once	TRBV6-5	.	TRBJ1-5	TGTGCCAGCAGTCGCGGGGGTCAGCCCCAGCATTTT	CASSRGGQPQHF
few	TRBV23-1	.	TRBJ2-2	TGCGCCAGCAGTCCCGGCACCGATGCAGGGGGGCCGAGCACCGGGGAGCTGTTTTTT	CASSPGTDAGGPSTGELFF
.	TRBV28	TRBD2	TRBJ2-2	TGTGCCACCGTAAGGGGTCTAGCGGGGACCGGGGAGCTGTTTTTT	CATVRGLAGTGELFF
.	TRBV5-4	.	TRBJ2-7	TGTGCCAGCAGCGGGGGGACAGCAACCTACGAGCAGTACTTC	CASSGGTATYEQYF